The rows below give T cell receptor beta chains drawn from one sample of a study of blood T cells in healthy people across ages. TCRdb re-derived calls from the 5' RACE reads in MiXCR, one entry per CDR3 protein. The table shows about 1.5 million distinct CDR3 sequences, with about 40% occurring only once. Sequencing was performed on blood. These receptors were taken from a woman aged 18-35 years in good health. Both conserved end residues are part of each CDR3. The order of the fields is V gene, D gene, clone size, J gene, CDR3 protein, CDR3 DNA. The D gene is left open where the match is weak. A clone size is listed for some rows: how often the clone was seen (once, few, many), or a class if it is expanded.

TRBV6-5,-,few,TRBJ2-7,CASSYWGGGGYEQYF,TGTGCCAGCAGTTACTGGGGGGGCGGGGGTTACGAGCAGTACTTC
TRBV5-6,-,few,TRBJ2-1,CASSLVVWTALNEQFF,TGTGCCAGCAGCTTGGTGGTTTGGACAGCACTTAATGAGCAGTTCTTC
TRBV6-5,-,-,TRBJ1-2,CASRQGLNGYTF,TGTGCCAGCAGGCAGGGTCTCAATGGCTACACCTTC
TRBV4-1,TRBD2,many,TRBJ2-1,CASSHATSGENNEQFF,TGCGCCAGCAGCCATGCGACTAGCGGGGAAAACAATGAGCAGTTCTTC
TRBV20-1,TRBD2,-,TRBJ2-7,CSAQGLAGIHEQYF,TGCAGTGCTCAGGGACTAGCGGGGATCCACGAGCAGTACTTC
TRBV20-1,-,-,TRBJ2-7,CSARDLAGVYNEQYF,TGCAGTGCTAGAGACCTGGCGGGTGTCTACAATGAGCAGTACTTC
TRBV7-8,TRBD1,-,TRBJ1-1,CASNTGQGGMNTEAFF,TGTGCCAGCAACACAGGACAGGGGGGGATGAACACTGAAGCTTTCTTT
TRBV7-9,-,few,TRBJ2-1,CASSPRAENNEQFF,TGTGCCAGCAGCCCTCGAGCGGAGAACAATGAGCAGTTCTTC
TRBV20-1,TRBD2,-,TRBJ2-1,CSARDRLAGINEQFF,TGCAGTGCTAGAGATCGTTTAGCGGGGATCAATGAGCAGTTCTTC
TRBV7-3,TRBD1,-,TRBJ1-2,CASSGGTAGGYTF,TGTGCCAGCAGCGGCGGGACAGCGGGTGGCTACACCTTC
TRBV6-2/TRBV6-3,TRBD2,-,TRBJ2-3,CASSPGTICTDTQYF,TGTGCCAGCAGTCCCGGGACTATATGCACAGATACGCAGTATTTT
TRBV29-1,-,-,TRBJ1-2,CSVVLGTDPYGYTF,TGCAGCGTTGTACTTGGGACGGACCCCTATGGCTACACCTTC
TRBV28,-,many,TRBJ2-7,CASSISYEQYF,TGTGCCAGCAGTATCTCCTACGAGCAGTACTTC
TRBV28,TRBD2,-,TRBJ2-3,CASSLGRPGLAGTSTDTQYF,TGTGCCAGCAGTTTAGGGAGACCGGGACTAGCGGGGACTAGCACAGATACGCAGTATTTT
TRBV2,-,-,TRBJ2-1,CASREEGWQFF,TGTGCCAGCAGGGAAGAGGGTTGGCAGTTCTTC
TRBV27,-,few,TRBJ2-7,CASSPRVGGEQYF,TGTGCCAGCAGTCCCCGCGTCGGCGGCGAGCAGTACTTC
TRBV27,-,-,TRBJ2-3,CASSLSIITDTQYF,TGTGCCAGCAGTTTATCCATTATCACAGATACGCAGTATTTT
TRBV2,-,few,TRBJ1-2,CASSEGRVHGYTF,TGTGCCAGCAGTGAGGGTCGGGTCCATGGCTACACCTTC
TRBV21-1,-,-,TRBJ1-2,CASSKRIISWEQGNYGYTF,TGTGCCAGCAGCAAACGCATTATCTCTTGGGAGCAGGGAAACTATGGCTACACCTTC
TRBV7-8,-,once,TRBJ2-3,CASSRPIRPPPGTQYF,TGTGCCAGCAGCCGCCCCATCCGGCCCCCACCTGGAACGCAGTATTTT
TRBV5-4,TRBD2,-,TRBJ2-3,CASSLGAGRDTQYF,TGTGCCAGCAGCTTGGGAGCGGGGAGGGATACGCAGTATTTT
TRBV7-9,-,-,TRBJ1-1,CASIPVRVNTEAFF,TGTGCCAGCATCCCTGTACGAGTTAACACTGAAGCTTTCTTT
TRBV4-2,TRBD2,-,TRBJ2-1,CASSQEGTSGYNEQFF,TGTGCCAGCAGCCAAGAAGGCACTAGCGGATACAATGAGCAGTTCTTC
TRBV4-1,-,-,TRBJ1-5,CASSPRAGGGNQPQHF,TGCGCCAGCAGCCCAAGGGCAGGAGGAGGCAATCAGCCCCAGCATTTT
TRBV20-1,-,-,TRBJ2-5,CSATGGGGLQETQYF,TGCAGTGCTACGGGTGGCGGGGGCCTACAAGAGACCCAGTACTTC
TRBV5-1,TRBD1,few,TRBJ2-5,CASRTGTGGVQETQYF,TGCGCCAGCAGAACCGGGACAGGGGGGGTCCAAGAGACCCAGTACTTC
TRBV6-2/TRBV6-3,-,-,TRBJ1-5,CASTTDYSNQPQHF,TGTGCCAGTACCACAGATTATAGCAATCAGCCCCAGCATTTT
TRBV28,-,-,TRBJ1-2,CASSFRQINYGYTF,TGTGCCAGCAGTTTTCGGCAAATTAACTATGGCTACACCTTC
TRBV4-1,TRBD2,-,TRBJ2-2,CASSQSGSSGSNTGELFF,TGCGCCAGCAGCCAATCGGGCTCTAGCGGGAGTAACACCGGGGAGCTGTTTTTT